Shown below are 16 T cell receptor beta chains from a single sample sequenced in a study of cytomegalovirus exposure and HLA in healthy donors. The data were produced by immunoSEQ multiplex PCR, yet TCRdb's version contains in-frame clones alone and is incomplete. The sample records more than 140,000 clones, less than 90% being singletons. Sequencing was done on a sample of PBMCs. Every receptor here comes from a woman aged 18 to 35 in good health and CMV-seropositive.

This chain connects TRBV5-1 to TRBJ2-7, with 11 nucleotides matching TRBD2. This CDR3 has 17 amino acids. Germline V CDR1 and CDR2: SGHRS, YFSETQ. V dropped 0 bases and J dropped 1; count of bases not matched to a gene: 6. The CDR3 loop reads CASSLAWTSGPSYEQYF. The CDR3 bases are TGCGCCAGCAGCTTGGCCTGGACTAGCGGGCCGTCCTACGAGCAGTACTTC.

This clone was detected only a few times. This rearrangement joins TRBV6-5 to TRBJ1-2; no clear D gene. CDR1 is MNHEY, CDR2 SVGAGI, per germline. CDR3 size: 13 residues. V was pared by 10 bases and J by 6 bases, with 18 bases between. This chain's CDR3 is CATQRRAEDGYTF. CDR3 DNA: TGTGCCACACAACGGCGGGCAGAGGATGGCTACACCTTC.

CDR3 protein: CASSPLSRGPADQETQYF. The CDR3 bases are TGTGCCAGCTCACCACTGAGTAGGGGCCCCGCCGACCAAGAGACCCAGTACTTC. The V gene is TRBV18, the J gene TRBJ2-5; D perhaps matches TRBD1 (5 bases). V was shortened by 1 base and J by 0 bases, with 18 bases between the two germline ends. Per the germline V gene, CDR1 is KGHSH and CDR2 is LQKENI. The CDR3 is 18 amino acids.

This chain connects TRBV7-8 to TRBJ2-5, with TRBD2 matching 8 bases. V shed 2 bases and J 0 bases; nucleotides not matched to a gene: 8. The germline CDR1 and CDR2 sequences are SGHVS and FQNEAQ. The CDR3 consists of 17 residues. The CDR3 nucleotides read TGTGCCAGCAGCTTATCACGAACTAGCGGCTACCAAGAGACCCAGTACTTC. It translates to CASSLSRTSGYQETQYF.

This chain joins TRBV11-2 and TRBJ2-1, with TRBD1 as a possible D gene (6 bases). Looked up from germline, CDR1 is SGHAT and CDR2 is FQNNGV. Trimming shortened V by 1 base and J by 7 bases, and 14 bases separated the two germline ends. This CDR3 comprises 15 residues. Written as DNA, the CDR3 is TGTGCCAGCAGCTTAGGGTGGGCAGGGGTGAATGAGCAGTTCTTC. It encodes CASSLGWAGVNEQFF.

V usage is TRBV11-3 and J usage is TRBJ2-7; 8 nucleotides agree with TRBD1. Trimming at V came to 1 base and at J to 2 bases, leaving 1 base not matched to a gene. CDR1 is SGHNT, CDR2 YENEEA, per germline. CDR3 length equals 14 residues. The CDR3 DNA follows: TGTGCCAGCAGCTTAGGGGGACAGGCCTACGAGCAGTACTTC. As protein: CASSLGGQAYEQYF.

Here the CDR3 DNA reads TGCGCCAGCAGCTTGGTCCCGGGACAGGGGGCGCGTAATGAGCAGTTCTTC. Translated, it gives CASSLVPGQGARNEQFF. The chain carries TRBV5-1 and TRBJ2-1; 12 bases match TRBD1. The V gene's germline CDR1 is SGHRS and CDR2 YFSETQ. V was clipped by 0 bases and J by 7 bases; unmatched bases: 8. The CDR3 sequence is 17 residues long.

The gene calls are TRBV9 and TRBJ2-5; the D gene is possibly TRBD2 (6 bases). CDR3 size: 13 residues. With 2 bases removed from V and 4 bases from J, the gap between germline ends came to 9 bases. CDR1 SGDLS and CDR2 YYNGEE come from the germline V gene. CDR3 DNA sequence: TGTGCCAGCAGCGTCCCCGGGAGAGAGACCCAGTACTTC. Its translation is CASSVPGRETQYF.

The chain recombines TRBV11-2 with TRBJ2-7, with TRBD1 as a possible D gene (7 bases). In germline, CDR1 is SGHAT, CDR2 FQNNGV. The CDR3 is 15 residues long. V lost 5 bases to trimming and J lost 6 bases, with 20 bases between them. CDR3 bases: TGTGCCAGCAGCCCTACCGGAGGAGGGGGCGGCGAGCAGTACTTC. It encodes CASSPTGGGGGEQYF.

This clone was observed a single time. The J gene is TRBJ2-2, the V gene TRBV28, with 10 bases identical to TRBD1. CDR1 is MDHEN, CDR2 SYDVKM, per germline. There are 16 residues in the CDR3. The V gene end was trimmed by 6 bases and the J gene end by 5 bases; junction bases not matched to a gene: 9. DNA for the CDR3: TGTGCCAGCAGGTCTCCCGGGACAGGGGAGACCGGGGAGCTGTTTTTT. Its protein product is CASRSPGTGETGELFF.

V usage is TRBV18 and J usage is TRBJ2-7, with D perhaps TRBD2 (6 bases). The CDR3 covers 14 residues. With 3 bases removed from V and 4 bases from J, the gap between germline ends came to 13 bases. Per the germline V gene, CDR1 is KGHSH and CDR2 is LQKENI. The CDR3: CASSPPGRNYEQYF. The CDR3 coding sequence is TGTGCCAGCTCACCCCCGGGGAGGAATTACGAGCAGTACTTC.

This clone came up once. It is likely a read error: a sequence one base away is far more abundant. V is TRBV5-1 and J is TRBJ2-7; D might be TRBD2 (6 bases). Between the trimmed V and J ends, which lost 4 bases and 5 bases, there was a span of 13 bases. This CDR3 is built from 13 residues. Germline CDR1 reads SGHRS; CDR2 reads YFSETQ. CDR3 region: CASSPLGGDEQYF. The CDR3 DNA reads as TGCGCCAGCAGCCCGCTTGGAGGGGACGAGCAGTACTTC.

The chain couples TRBV6-1 to TRBJ1-2; D unresolved. Germline CDR1 and CDR2: MNHNS and SASEGT. CDR3 length: 14 residues. V shed 2 bases and J shed 2 bases, with 9 bases lying between them. CDR3 DNA sequence: TGTGCCAGCAGTGAAATCGGAGCGAACTATGGCTACACCTTC. Protein: CASSEIGANYGYTF.

The genes are TRBV9 and TRBJ2-2; D may be TRBD2 (7 bases). The germline gives CDR1 SGDLS, CDR2 YYNGEE. Trimming shortened V by 0 bases and J by 2 bases, and 11 bases separated the two germline ends. The CDR3 runs 16 residues. The CDR3 sequence is CASSVEGDYNTGELFF. Written as DNA, the CDR3 is TGTGCCAGCAGCGTAGAGGGGGACTACAACACCGGGGAGCTGTTTTTT.

CDR3 region: CASSFSGTSGRVNGELFF. The CDR3 DNA follows: TGTGCCAGCAGCTTCTCTGGGACTAGCGGGAGGGTTAACGGGGAGCTGTTTTTT. The chain carries TRBV11-3 and TRBJ2-2, with 16 bases aligning to TRBD2. Trimming removed 3 bases from V and 7 bases from J; junction bases left unmatched: 8. The CDR3 runs to 18 residues. The germline V gene encodes CDR1 SGHNT and CDR2 YENEEA.

This sequence joins TRBV5-1 and TRBJ2-2, with 11 nucleotides matching TRBD2. Per germline, CDR1 SGHRS and CDR2 YFSETQ. The CDR3 covers 17 residues. Trimming cost V 4 bases and J 5 bases; bases outside gene matches: 10. Here the CDR3 DNA reads TGCGCCAGCAGCCCAACAACTAGCGGGAGAGGGACCGGGGAGCTGTTTTTT. Protein: CASSPTTSGRGTGELFF. The entire variable domain, with the rest obtained from reference TRBV5-1 and TRBJ2-2, is as follows: KAGVTQTPRYLIKTRGQQVTLSCSPISGHRSVSWYQQTPGQGLQFLFEYFSETQRNKGNFPGRFSGRQFSNSRSEMNVSTLELGDSALYLCASSPTTSGRGTGELFFGEGSRLTVL.